This TCR beta chain was captured in a study of beta chain features in type 1 diabetes. Regarding this clone: No antigen is known for it.

What was sequenced were expressed TCRB transcripts, since all of the isolated RNA had been reverse transcribed. Produced via immunoSEQ multiplex PCR; TCRdb's table is partial and in-frame only. This repertoire shows 9,000 or so clones, roughly 74% found once; its top ten account for 1.4%. General study findings and limits: Fewer junction insertions and more nucleotide deletions appeared in type 1 diabetes patients. In the patient group, naive, central memory and Treg TCRB repertoires seemed more alike than in the healthy donor group. The study left unresolved whether HLA type influences TCRB rearrangement. There was a possibility that cDNA sequencing over-represented cells with high TCR expression.

The sequence was obtained from a woman under 30 in good health. Source material: Tregs from blood.

This CDR3 is CASSLGEAQPQHF. CDR3 DNA: TGTGCCAGCAGCTTAGGGGAGGCGCAGCCCCAGCATTTT. The rearrangement links TRBV7-9 to TRBJ1-5; no clear D. In germline, CDR1 is SEHNR, CDR2 FQNEAQ (reference sequence). This CDR3 is 13 amino acids long. The V end was cut by 1 base, the J end by 7 bases, with 8 bases between.